Listed here are 5 T cell receptor beta chains from one sample, sequenced in a study of early T cells in non-severe SARS-CoV-2 infection. TCRdb independently ran MiXCR on the 5' RACE reads; one entry per CDR3 protein. Of 85,000 to 95,000 distinct CDR3 sequences in the sample, 16% were seen once. The source material was whole blood, sampled at baseline. The receptors were sampled from an adult who was a healthcare worker with PCR-confirmed SARS-CoV-2 infection or an uninfected control (not recorded which).

This clonotype was detected only a few times. The chain carries TRBV25-1 and TRBJ1-1; no reliable D call. Trimming removed 0 bases at V and 3 bases at J, with 8 bases between. Germline V lookup: CDR1 MGHDK, CDR2 SYGVNS. The CDR3 extends over 14 amino acids. CDR3 loop: CASSEYGPHTEAFF. As DNA, the CDR3 is TGTGCCAGCAGTGAATACGGGCCCCACACTGAAGCTTTCTTT.

The V gene is TRBV20-1, the J gene TRBJ2-1; 14 nucleotides line up with TRBD2. CDR1 DFQATT and CDR2 SNEGSKA come from the germline V gene (reference sequence). The junction had 12 bases not matched to a gene; V was cut back by 4 bases and J by 4 bases. The CDR3 spans 18 residues. CDR3 in DNA: TGCAGTGCTAATCCGGGACTAGCGGGAGAGCCGGGGTACAATGAGCAGTTCTTC. This codes for CSANPGLAGEPGYNEQFF.

This clonotype was counted a few times. The chain links TRBV12-3 or TRBV12-4 to TRBJ2-7; 7 bases are shared with TRBD1. This CDR3 contains 13 residues. With 6 bases clipped from V and 3 bases from J, the junction kept 5 bases outside the gene matches. The CDR3 spells CASRTGTSYEQYF. DNA for the CDR3: TGTGCCAGCAGGACAGGGACGAGCTACGAGCAGTACTTC.

CDR3 loop: CASSQITTYPRGEQFF. As DNA, the CDR3 is TGTGCCAGCAGCCAGATTACAACCTATCCCAGGGGTGAGCAGTTCTTC. V usage is TRBV14 and J usage is TRBJ2-1, with D possibly matching TRBD1 (6 bases). The CDR3 length is 16 residues. The germline V and J ends were trimmed by 3 bases and 9 bases, with 21 bases remaining between them. Germline assignment: CDR1 SGHDN and CDR2 FVKESK.

J is TRBJ2-6 and V is TRBV27; D not certain. V was cut by 6 bases and J by 0 bases, with 12 bases left in between. The CDR3 consists of 16 residues. Germline V lookup: CDR1 MNHEY, CDR2 SMNVEV (reference sequence). The CDR3 sequence is CASSRGRFSGANVLTF. The CDR3 nucleotides read TGTGCCAGCAGCCGCGGACGGTTCTCTGGGGCCAACGTCCTGACTTTC.